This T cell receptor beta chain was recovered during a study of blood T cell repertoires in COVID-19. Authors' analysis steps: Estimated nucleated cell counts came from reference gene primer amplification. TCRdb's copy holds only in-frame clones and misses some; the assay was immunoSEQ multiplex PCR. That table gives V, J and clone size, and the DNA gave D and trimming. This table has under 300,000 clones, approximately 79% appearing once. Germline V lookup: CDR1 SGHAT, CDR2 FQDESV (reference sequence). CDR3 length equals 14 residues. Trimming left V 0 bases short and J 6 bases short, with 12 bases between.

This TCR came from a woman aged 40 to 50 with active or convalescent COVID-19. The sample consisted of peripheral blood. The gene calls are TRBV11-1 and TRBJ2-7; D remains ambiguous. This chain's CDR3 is CASSLAASLCEQYF. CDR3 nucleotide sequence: TGTGCCAGCAGCTTAGCCGCGTCACTATGCGAGCAGTACTTC.